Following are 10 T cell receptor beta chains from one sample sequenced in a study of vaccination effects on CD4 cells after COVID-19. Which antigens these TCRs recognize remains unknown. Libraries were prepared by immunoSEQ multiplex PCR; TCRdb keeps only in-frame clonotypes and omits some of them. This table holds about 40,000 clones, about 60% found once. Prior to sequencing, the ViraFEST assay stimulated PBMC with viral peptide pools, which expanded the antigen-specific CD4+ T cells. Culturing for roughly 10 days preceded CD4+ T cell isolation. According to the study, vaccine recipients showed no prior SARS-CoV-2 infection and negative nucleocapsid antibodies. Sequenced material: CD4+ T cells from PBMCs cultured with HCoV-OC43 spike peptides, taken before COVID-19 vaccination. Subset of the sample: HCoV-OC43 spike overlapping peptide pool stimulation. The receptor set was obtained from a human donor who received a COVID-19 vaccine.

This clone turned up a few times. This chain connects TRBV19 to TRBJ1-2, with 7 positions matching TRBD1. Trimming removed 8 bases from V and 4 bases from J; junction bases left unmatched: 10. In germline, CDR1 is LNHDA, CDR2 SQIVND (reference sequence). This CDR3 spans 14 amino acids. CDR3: CASLKQGPSYGYTF. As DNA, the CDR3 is TGTGCCAGTCTAAAACAGGGGCCCTCCTATGGCTACACCTTC.

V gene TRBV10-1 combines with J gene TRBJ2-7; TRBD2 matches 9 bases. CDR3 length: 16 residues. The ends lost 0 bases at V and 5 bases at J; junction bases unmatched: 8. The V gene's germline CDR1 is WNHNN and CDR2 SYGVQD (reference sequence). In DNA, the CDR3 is TGCGCCAGCAGTGAGTCGTTGGCTAGCGGGATCCACGAGCAGTACTTC. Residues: CASSESLASGIHEQYF.

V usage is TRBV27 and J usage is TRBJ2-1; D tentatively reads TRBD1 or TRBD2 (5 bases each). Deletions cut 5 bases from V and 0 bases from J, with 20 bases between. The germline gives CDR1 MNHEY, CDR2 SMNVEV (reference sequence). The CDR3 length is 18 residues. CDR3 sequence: CASSRGIGVSSSYNEQFF. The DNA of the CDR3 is TGTGCCAGCAGTAGAGGGATAGGGGTTTCTAGCTCCTACAATGAGCAGTTCTTC.

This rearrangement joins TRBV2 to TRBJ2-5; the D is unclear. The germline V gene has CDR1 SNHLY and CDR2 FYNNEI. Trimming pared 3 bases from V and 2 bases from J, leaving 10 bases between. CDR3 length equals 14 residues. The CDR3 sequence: CASSDTTVQETQYF. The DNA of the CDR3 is TGTGCCAGCAGTGATACAACCGTTCAAGAGACCCAGTACTTC.

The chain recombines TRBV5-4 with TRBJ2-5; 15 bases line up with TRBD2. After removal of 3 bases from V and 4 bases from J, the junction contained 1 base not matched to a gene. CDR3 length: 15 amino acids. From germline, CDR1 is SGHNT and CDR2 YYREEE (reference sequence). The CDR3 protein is CASSSGLAGGETQYF. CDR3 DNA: TGTGCCAGCAGCTCGGGACTAGCGGGAGGAGAGACCCAGTACTTC.

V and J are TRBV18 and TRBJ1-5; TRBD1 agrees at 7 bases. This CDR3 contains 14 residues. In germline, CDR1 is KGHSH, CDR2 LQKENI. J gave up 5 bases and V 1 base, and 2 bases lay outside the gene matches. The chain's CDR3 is CASSPQTGYQPQHF. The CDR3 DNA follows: TGTGCCAGCTCACCACAGACAGGGTATCAGCCCCAGCATTTT.

CDR3 sequence reads: CASSPTSTGELFF. The CDR3 DNA is TGTGCCAGCTCACCAACCAGCACCGGGGAGCTGTTTTTT. V is TRBV18 and J is TRBJ2-2, with no clear D. V lost 2 bases to trimming and J lost 4 bases, with 5 bases between them. The CDR3 has 13 amino acids. CDR1 is KGHSH and CDR2 is LQKENI in the germline V gene.

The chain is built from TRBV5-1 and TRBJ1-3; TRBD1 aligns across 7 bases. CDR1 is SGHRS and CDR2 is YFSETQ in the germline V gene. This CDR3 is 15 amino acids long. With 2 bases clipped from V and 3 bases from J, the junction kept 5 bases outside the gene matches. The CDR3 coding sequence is TGCGCCAGCAGCTTTACAGGGGCTTTTGGAAACACCATATATTTT. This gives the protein CASSFTGAFGNTIYF.

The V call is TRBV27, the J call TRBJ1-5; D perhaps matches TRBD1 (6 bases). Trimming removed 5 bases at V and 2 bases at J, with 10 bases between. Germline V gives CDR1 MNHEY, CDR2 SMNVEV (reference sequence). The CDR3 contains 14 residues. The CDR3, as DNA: TGTGCCAGCAGTGAGTCAGGGGGCAATCAGCCCCAGCATTTT. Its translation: CASSESGGNQPQHF.

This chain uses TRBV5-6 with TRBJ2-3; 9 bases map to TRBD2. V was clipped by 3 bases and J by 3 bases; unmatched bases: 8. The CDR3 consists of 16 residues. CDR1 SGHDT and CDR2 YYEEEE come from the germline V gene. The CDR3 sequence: CASSSPSGMGTDTQYF. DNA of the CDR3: TGTGCCAGCAGCTCCCCTAGCGGGATGGGAACAGATACGCAGTATTTT.